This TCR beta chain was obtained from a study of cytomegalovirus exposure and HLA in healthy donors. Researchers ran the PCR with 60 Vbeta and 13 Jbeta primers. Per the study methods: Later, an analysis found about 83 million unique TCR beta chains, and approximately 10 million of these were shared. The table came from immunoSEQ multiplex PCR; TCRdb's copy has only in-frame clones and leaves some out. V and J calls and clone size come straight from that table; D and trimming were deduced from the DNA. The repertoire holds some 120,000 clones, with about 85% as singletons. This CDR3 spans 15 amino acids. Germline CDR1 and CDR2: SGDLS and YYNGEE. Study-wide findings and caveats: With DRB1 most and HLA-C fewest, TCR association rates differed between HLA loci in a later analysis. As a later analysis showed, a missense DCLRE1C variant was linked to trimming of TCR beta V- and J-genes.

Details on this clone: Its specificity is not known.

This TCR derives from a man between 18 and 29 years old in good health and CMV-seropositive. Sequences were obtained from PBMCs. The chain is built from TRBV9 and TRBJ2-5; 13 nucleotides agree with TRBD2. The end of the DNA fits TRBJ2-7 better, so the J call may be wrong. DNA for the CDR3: TGTGCCAGCAGCCCGGGGACTAGCGGGACATACGAGCAGTACTTC. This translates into CASSPGTSGTYEQYF.